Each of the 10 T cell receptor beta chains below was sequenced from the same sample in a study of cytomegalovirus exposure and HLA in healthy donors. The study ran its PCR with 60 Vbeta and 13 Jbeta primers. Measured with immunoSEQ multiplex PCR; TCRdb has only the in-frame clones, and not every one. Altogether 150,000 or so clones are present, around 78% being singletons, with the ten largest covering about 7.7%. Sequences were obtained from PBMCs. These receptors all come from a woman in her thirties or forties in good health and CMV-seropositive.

In DNA, the CDR3 is TGTGCCAGTAGTTCGAAGGGGACAGGGGGCGTGAGGACTGAAGCTTTCTTT. This sequence encodes CASSSKGTGGVRTEAFF. The V gene is TRBV19, the J gene TRBJ1-1; TRBD1 matches 12 bases. The CDR3 extends over 17 amino acids. CDR1 and CDR2 from the germline V gene are LNHDA and SQIVND (reference sequence). J lost 5 bases, V lost 5 bases, and 12 bases had no gene match. Supplemented by reference TRBV19 and TRBJ1-1, the full variable domain reads DGGITQSPKYLFRKEGQNVTLSCEQNLNHDAMYWYRQDPGQGLRLIYYSQIVNDFQKGDIAEGYSVSREKKESFPLTVTSAQKNPTAFYLCASSSKGTGGVRTEAFFGQGTRLTVV.

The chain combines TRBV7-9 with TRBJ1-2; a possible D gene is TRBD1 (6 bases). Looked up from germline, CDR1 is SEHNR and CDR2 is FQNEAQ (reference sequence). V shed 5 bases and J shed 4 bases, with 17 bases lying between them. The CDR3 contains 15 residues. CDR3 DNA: TGTGCCAGCAGCCGGACCACAGGGCCCTCCTATGGCTACACCTTC. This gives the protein CASSRTTGPSYGYTF.

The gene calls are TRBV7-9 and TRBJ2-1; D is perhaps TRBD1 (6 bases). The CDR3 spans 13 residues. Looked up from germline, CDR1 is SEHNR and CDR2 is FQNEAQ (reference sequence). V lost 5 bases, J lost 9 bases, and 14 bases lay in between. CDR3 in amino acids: CASSPWTDSEQFF. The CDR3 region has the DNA TGTGCCAGCAGCCCGTGGACAGATAGTGAGCAGTTCTTC.

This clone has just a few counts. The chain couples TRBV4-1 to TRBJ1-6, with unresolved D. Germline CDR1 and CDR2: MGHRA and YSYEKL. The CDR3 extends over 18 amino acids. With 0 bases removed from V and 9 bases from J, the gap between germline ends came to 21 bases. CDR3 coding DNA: TGCGCCAGCAGCCAAGAAGGTGGTATGCCAGGTTCACGTTCACCCCTCCACTTT. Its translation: CASSQEGGMPGSRSPLHF.

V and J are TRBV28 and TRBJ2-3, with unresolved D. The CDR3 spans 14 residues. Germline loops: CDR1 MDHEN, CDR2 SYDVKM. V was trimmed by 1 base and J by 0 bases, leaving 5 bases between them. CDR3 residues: CASSLLGSTDTQYF. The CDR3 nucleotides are TGTGCCAGCAGTTTATTGGGCAGCACAGATACGCAGTATTTT.

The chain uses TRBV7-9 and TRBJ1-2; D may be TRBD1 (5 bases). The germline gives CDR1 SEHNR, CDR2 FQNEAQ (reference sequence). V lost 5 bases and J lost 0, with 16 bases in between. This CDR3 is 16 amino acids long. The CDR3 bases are TGTGCCAGCAGCGTAGGACGACAGATTACTAACTATGGCTACACCTTC. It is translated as CASSVGRQITNYGYTF.

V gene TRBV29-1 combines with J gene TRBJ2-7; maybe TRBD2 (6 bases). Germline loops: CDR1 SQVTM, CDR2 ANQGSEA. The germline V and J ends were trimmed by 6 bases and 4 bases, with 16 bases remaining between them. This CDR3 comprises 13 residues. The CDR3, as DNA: TGCAGCGTGGCGCACCTCCGGGGGTACGAGCAGTACTTC. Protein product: CSVAHLRGYEQYF.

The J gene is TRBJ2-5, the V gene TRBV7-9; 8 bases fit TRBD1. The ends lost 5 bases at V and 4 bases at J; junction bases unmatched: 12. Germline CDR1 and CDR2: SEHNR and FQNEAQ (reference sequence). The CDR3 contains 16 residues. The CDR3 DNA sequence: TGTGCCAGCAGCAGTACAGGGGGGAACCGGGGAGAGACCCAGTACTTC. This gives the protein CASSSTGGNRGETQYF. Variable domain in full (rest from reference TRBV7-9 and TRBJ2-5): DTGVSQNPRHKITKRGQNVTFRCDPISEHNRLYWYRQTLGQGPEFLTYFQNEAQLEKSRLLSDRFSAERPKGSFSTLEIQRTEQGDSAMYLCASSSTGGNRGETQYFGPGTRLLVL.

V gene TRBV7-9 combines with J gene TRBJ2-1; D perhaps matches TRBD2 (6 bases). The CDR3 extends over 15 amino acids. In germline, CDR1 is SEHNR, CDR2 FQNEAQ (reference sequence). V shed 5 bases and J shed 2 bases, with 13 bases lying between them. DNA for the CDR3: TGTGCCAGCAGCAAGGGCGGGGTACCCTACAATGAGCAGTTCTTC. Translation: CASSKGGVPYNEQFF.

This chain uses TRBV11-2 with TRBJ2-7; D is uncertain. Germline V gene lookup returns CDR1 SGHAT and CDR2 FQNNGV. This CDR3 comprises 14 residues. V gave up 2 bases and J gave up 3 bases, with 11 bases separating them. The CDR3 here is CASSLSYRDYEQYF. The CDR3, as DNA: TGTGCCAGCAGCTTATCTTACAGAGACTACGAGCAGTACTTC.